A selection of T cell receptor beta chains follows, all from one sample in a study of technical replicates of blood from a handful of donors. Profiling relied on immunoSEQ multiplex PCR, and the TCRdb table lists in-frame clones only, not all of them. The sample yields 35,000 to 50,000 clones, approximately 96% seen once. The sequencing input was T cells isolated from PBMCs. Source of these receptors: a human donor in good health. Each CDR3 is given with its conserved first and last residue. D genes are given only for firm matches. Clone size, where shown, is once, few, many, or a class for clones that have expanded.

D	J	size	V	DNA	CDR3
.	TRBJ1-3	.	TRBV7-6	TGTGCCAGCAGCTTTCACTCTGGAAACACCATATATTTT	CASSFHSGNTIYF
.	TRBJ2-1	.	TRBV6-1	TGTGCCAGCAGTGAAGGCAGGGAAGTGAATGAGCAGTTCTTC	CASSEGREVNEQFF
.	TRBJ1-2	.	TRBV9	TGTGCCAGCAGCGGTGACCCGGGGGGCTACACCTTC	CASSGDPGGYTF
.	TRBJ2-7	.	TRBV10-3	TGTGCCATCAGTGAGTCCGGGGGGCTCTACGAGCAGTACTTC	CAISESGGLYEQYF
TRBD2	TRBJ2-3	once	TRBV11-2	TGTGCCAGCAGCTTAGGACTAGCGCAAACAGATACGCAGTATTTT	CASSLGLAQTDTQYF
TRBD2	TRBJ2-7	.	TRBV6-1	TGTGCCAGCAGCTTACTAGCGGGAGCGTACGAGCAGTACTTC	CASSLLAGAYEQYF
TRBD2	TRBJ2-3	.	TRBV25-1	TGTGCCAGCAGTTGGGCGGGAGGGACAGATACGCAGTATTTT	CASSWAGGTDTQYF
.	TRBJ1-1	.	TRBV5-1	TGCGCCAGCAGTTTAGCCAGTCTAGGAGTGAACACTGAAGCTTTCTTT	CASSLASLGVNTEAFF
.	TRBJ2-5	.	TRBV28	TGTGCCAGCAGTTCCCCTAAGTGGGAGACCCAGTACTTC	CASSSPKWETQYF
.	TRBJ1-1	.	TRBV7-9	TGTGCCAGCAGGACCAGGGCAGCAGAAGCTTTCTTT	CASRTRAAEAFF
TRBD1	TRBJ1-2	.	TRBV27	TGTGCCAGCAGTTTATTCGGGCAGGGGGAGAACTATGGCTACACCTTC	CASSLFGQGENYGYTF
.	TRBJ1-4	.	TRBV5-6	TGTGCCAGCAGCCAGGGATGGGATTATGAAAAACTGTTTTTT	CASSQGWDYEKLFF
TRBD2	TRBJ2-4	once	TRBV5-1	TGCGCCAGCAGACTAGCGGGAGGTCAAAACATTCAGTACTTC	CASRLAGGQNIQYF
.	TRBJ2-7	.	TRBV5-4	TGTGCCAGCAGCTTATGGGGGGAGAACTACGAGCAGTACTTC	CASSLWGENYEQYF
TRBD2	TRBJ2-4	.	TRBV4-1	TGCGCCAGCAGCTCCCTGGTCCGGGAGGGCCCTGGAATTCAGTACTTC	CASSSLVREGPGIQYF
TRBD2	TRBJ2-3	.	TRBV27	TGTGCCAGCAGCGCACTAGCGGGAGGTTCAGATACGCAGTATTTT	CASSALAGGSDTQYF
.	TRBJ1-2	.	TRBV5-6	TGTGCCAGCAGCCCGCCCTTAGGGGCCGGCTACACCTTC	CASSPPLGAGYTF
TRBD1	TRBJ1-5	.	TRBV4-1	TGCGCCAGCAGCCAAGGAGAGGGGACAGGGACCCCACCCCAGCATTTT	CASSQGEGTGTPPQHF
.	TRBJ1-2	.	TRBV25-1	TGTGCCAGCAGTCGAGGGTCCTGGGGCTACACCTTC	CASSRGSWGYTF
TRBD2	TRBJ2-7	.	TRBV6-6	TGTGCCAGCAACGGAGCGGGAGCTTACGAGCAGTACTTC	CASNGAGAYEQYF
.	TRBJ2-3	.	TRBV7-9	TGTGCCAGCAGCTCCTGGACTGTCACAGATACGCAGTATTTT	CASSSWTVTDTQYF
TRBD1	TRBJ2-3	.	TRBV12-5	TGTGCTAGTGGTTTAGACAGGGTAGGAGATACGCAGTATTTT	CASGLDRVGDTQYF
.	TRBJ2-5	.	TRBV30	TGTGCCTGGAGTGGACTACCAGAGACCCAGTACTTC	CAWSGLPETQYF
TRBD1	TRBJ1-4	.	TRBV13	TGTGCCAGCAGCCGATGGACAGGCGCTAATGAAAAACTGTTTTTT	CASSRWTGANEKLFF
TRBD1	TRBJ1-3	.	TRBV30	TGTGCCTGGACCGGGACACCGACAGGGACCATATATTTT	CAWTGTPTGTIYF
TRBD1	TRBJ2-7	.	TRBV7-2	TGTGCCAGCAGCTTTCCAGGGGGCCTCTACGAGCAGTACTTC	CASSFPGGLYEQYF